This T cell receptor beta chain was retrieved from a study of T cell changes during pregnancy in multiple sclerosis. Sequencing used immunoSEQ multiplex PCR; TCRdb keeps in-frame clones, though not all of them. The data contain roughly 40,000 clones, approximately 90% of them singletons. Germline V gene lookup returns CDR1 SGHDN and CDR2 FVKESK. This CDR3 comprises 16 residues. V lost 1 base, J lost 2 bases, and 14 bases lay in between. The gene calls are TRBV14 and TRBJ2-5; D is possibly TRBD2 (5 bases). The sample consisted of CD4+ T cells from peripheral blood mononuclear cells, taken before pregnancy. The TCR sequence derives from a female donor with multiple sclerosis, enrolled in a pregnancy study. As DNA, the CDR3 is TGTGCCAGCAGCCAAGCCTGGAGGTCCGTACAAGAGACCCAGTACTTC. Protein sequence: CASSQAWRSVQETQYF.